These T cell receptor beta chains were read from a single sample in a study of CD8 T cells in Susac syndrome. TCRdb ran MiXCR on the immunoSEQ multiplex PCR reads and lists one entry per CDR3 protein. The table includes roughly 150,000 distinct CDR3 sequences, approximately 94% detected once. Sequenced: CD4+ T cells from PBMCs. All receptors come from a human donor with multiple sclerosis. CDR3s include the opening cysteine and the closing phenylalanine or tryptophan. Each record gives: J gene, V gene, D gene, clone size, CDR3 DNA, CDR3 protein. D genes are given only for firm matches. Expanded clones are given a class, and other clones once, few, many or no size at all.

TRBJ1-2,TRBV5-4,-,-,TGTGCCAGCAGGCCCCCGGGGGTAGTCTCAAGTCTCACCTTC,CASRPPGVVSSLTF
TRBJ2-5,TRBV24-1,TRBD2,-,TGTGCCACCAGTCCCCCTAGCGGGGTAGGGCCAGAGACCCAGTACTTC,CATSPPSGVGPETQYF
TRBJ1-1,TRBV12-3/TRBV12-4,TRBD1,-,TGTGCCAGCAGTCCGCGACAGGGACACACTGAAGCTTTCTTT,CASSPRQGHTEAFF
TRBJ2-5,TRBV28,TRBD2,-,TGTGCCAGCAGCCCCTACCATAGCGGGGCCGGGTCCCAGTACTTC,CASSPYHSGAGSQYF
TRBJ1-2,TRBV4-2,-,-,TGTGCCAGCAGCCGGGGGTCCCCGGAAGGCTACACCTTC,CASSRGSPEGYTF
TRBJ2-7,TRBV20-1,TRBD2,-,TGCAGTGCGCAGACTAGCAGCTACGAGCAGTACTTC,CSAQTSSYEQYF
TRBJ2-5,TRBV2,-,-,TGTGCCAGCATCCTTTGGGAGACCCAGTACTTC,CASILWETQYF
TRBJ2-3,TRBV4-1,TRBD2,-,TGCGCCAGCAGCCAAGAGGCGGGAGTAAGGACAGATACGCAGTATTTT,CASSQEAGVRTDTQYF
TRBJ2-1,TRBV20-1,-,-,TGCAGTGCTAGATCAAATGCCGGGGCCTCCTACAATGAGCAGTTCTTC,CSARSNAGASYNEQFF
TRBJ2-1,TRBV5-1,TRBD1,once,TGCGCCAGCAGCCCGCGTGGGACAGATGAGCAGTTCTTC,CASSPRGTDEQFF
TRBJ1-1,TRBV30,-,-,TGTGCCTGGAGTGTACCAGGGGCCGCGGATGAAGCTTTCTTT,CAWSVPGAADEAFF
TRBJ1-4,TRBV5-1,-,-,TGCGCCAGCAGCAGGGGAGACGGCGAAAAACTGTTTTTT,CASSRGDGEKLFF
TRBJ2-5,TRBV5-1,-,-,TGCGCCAGCAGCTTGGGGCAGCCCGGGGAGACCCAGTACTTC,CASSLGQPGETQYF
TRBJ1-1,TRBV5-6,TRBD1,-,TGTGCCAGCAGCTGGGGACAGACGAACACTGAAGCTTTCTTT,CASSWGQTNTEAFF
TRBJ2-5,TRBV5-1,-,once,TGCGCCAGCAGCTTTGAAGGGCGCCAAGAGACCCAGTACTTC,CASSFEGRQETQYF
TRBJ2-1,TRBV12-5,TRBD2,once,TGTGCTAGTGGTTCCCAGCGGGAGGGAGTTGAGCAGTTCTTC,CASGSQREGVEQFF
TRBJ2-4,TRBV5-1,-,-,TGCGCCAGCAGCTCTACCAGAGTCCACATTCAGTACTTC,CASSSTRVHIQYF
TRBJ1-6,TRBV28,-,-,TGTGCCAGCAGCCCCTCCAGGGATAATTCACCCCTCCACTTT,CASSPSRDNSPLHF
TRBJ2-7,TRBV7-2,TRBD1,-,TGTGCCAGCAGCCGCGGACAGGGGCCATACGAGCAGTACTTC,CASSRGQGPYEQYF
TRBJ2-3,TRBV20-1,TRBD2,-,TGCAGTGCTCCGGGACTAGTTGTAGATACGCAGTATTTT,CSAPGLVVDTQYF
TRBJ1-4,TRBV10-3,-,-,TGTGCCATCAAAAGGGCAGAAGATGGAAAACTGTTTTTT,CAIKRAEDGKLFF
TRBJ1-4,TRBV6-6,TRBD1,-,TGTGCCAGCAGTTGGACCGACAGGGCGGGTGAAAAACTGTTTTTT,CASSWTDRAGEKLFF
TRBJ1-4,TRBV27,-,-,TGTGCCAGCAGTTCCCCGGGGGGACGTGAAAAACTGTTTTTT,CASSSPGGREKLFF
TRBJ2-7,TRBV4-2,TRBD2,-,TGTGCCAGCAGCCAAGATGGGAGCGGGAGGTTCTACGAGCAGTACTTC,CASSQDGSGRFYEQYF
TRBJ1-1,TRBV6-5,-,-,TGTGCCAGCAGTTACCAGGACAGCCGCACTGAAGCTTTCTTT,CASSYQDSRTEAFF
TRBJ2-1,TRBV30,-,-,TGTGCCTGGAGCACAATCACAAGCAATGAGCAGTTCTTC,CAWSTITSNEQFF
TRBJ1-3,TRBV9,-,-,TGTGCCAGCAGCGGCCGGTCAGGGGCTGGAAACACCATATATTTT,CASSGRSGAGNTIYF
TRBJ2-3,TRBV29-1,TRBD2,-,TGCAGCGTCGGGGCGGGGGAACTTACAGATACGCAGTATTTT,CSVGAGELTDTQYF
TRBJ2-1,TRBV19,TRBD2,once,TGTGCCACCGGGGGACTAGCGAGGGGAAATGAGCAGTTCTTC,CATGGLARGNEQFF
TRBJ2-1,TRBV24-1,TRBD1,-,TGTGCCACCAGTGAGTCGACAGGGCTGCAGTTCTTC,CATSESTGLQFF
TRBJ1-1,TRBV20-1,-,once,TGCAGTGCTTGGGTTGGGGGGCAGAACACTGAAGCTTTCTTT,CSAWVGGQNTEAFF
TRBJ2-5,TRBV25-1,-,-,TGTGCCAGCAGTGCCACCCGGACAGCCTGGGACGAGACCCAGTACTTC,CASSATRTAWDETQYF